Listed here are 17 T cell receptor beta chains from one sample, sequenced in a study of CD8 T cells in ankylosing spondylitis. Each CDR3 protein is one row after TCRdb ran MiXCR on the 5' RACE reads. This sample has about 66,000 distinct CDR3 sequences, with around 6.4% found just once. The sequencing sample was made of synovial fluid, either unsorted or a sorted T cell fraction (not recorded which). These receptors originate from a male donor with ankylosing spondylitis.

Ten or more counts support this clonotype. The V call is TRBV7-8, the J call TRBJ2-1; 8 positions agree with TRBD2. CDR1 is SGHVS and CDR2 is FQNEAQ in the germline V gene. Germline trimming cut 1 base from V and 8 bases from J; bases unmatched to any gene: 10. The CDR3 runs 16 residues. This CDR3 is CASSLGPAGGRDEQFF. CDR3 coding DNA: TGTGCCAGCAGCTTAGGTCCCGCGGGAGGCCGAGATGAGCAGTTCTTC. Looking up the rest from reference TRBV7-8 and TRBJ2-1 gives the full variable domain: GAGVSQSPRYKVAKRGQDVALRCDPISGHVSLFWYQQALGQGPEFLTYFQNEAQLDKSGLPSDRFFAERPEGSVSTLKIQRTQQEDSAVYLCASSLGPAGGRDEQFFGPGTRLTVL.

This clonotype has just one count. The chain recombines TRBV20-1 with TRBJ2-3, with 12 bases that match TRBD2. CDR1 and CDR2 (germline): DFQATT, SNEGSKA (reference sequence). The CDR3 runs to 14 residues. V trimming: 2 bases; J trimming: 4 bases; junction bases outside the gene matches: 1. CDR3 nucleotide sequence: TGCAGTGCTAGAAGACTAGCGGGAGCAGATACGCAGTATTTT. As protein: CSARRLAGADTQYF.

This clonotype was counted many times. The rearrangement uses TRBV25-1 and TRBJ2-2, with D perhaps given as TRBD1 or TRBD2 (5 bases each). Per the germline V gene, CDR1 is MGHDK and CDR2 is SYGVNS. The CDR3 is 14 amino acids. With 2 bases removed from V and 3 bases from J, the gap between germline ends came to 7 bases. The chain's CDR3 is CASSERGDTGELFF. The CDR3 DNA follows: TGTGCCAGCAGTGAACGAGGGGACACCGGGGAGCTGTTTTTT.

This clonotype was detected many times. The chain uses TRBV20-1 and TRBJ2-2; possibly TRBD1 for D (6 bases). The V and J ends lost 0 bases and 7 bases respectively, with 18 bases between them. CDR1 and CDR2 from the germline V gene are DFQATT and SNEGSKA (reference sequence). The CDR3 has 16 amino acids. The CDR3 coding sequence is TGCAGTGCTAGAGAGGGGGCAAGGTCTTCCCGCGGGGAGCTGTTTTTT. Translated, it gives CSAREGARSSRGELFF.

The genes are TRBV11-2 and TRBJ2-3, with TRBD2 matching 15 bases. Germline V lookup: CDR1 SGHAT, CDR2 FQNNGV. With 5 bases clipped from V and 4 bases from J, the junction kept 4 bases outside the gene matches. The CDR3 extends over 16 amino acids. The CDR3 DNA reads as TGTGCCAGCAGCACAGGACTAGCGGGAGGGTCAGATACGCAGTATTTT. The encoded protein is CASSTGLAGGSDTQYF.

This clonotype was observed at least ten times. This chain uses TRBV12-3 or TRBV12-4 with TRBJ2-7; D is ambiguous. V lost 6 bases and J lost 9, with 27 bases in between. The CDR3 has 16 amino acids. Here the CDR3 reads CASSGLLGGSTMAQYF. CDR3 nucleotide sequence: TGTGCCAGCAGCGGCCTGCTGGGTGGATCTACGATGGCGCAGTACTTC.

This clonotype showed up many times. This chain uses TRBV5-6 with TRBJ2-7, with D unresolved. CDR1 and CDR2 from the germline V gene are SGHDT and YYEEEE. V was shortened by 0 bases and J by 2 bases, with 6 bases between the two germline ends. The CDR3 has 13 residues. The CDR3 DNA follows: TGTGCCAGCAGCTTGGCGTCAACCTACGAGCAGTACTTC. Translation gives CASSLASTYEQYF.

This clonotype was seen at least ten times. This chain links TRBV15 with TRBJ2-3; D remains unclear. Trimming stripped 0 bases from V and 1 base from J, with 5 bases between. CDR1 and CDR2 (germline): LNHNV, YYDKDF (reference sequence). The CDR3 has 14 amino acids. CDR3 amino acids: CATSRDFGTDTQYF. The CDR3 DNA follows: TGTGCCACCAGCAGAGATTTCGGCACAGATACGCAGTATTTT. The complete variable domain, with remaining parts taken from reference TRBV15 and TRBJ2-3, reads DAMVIQNPRYQVTQFGKPVTLSCSQTLNHNVMYWYQQKSSQAPKLLFHYYDKDFNNEADTPDNFQSRRPNTSFCFLDIRSPGLGDTAMYLCATSRDFGTDTQYFGPGTRLTVL.

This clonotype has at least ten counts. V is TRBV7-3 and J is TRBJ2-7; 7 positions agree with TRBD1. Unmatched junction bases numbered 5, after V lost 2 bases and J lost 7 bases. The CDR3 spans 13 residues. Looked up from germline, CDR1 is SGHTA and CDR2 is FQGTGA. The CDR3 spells CASSLDRVGEQYF. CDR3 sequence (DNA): TGTGCCAGCAGCTTAGACAGGGTAGGGGAGCAGTACTTC. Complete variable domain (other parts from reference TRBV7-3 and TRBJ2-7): GAGVSQTPSNKVTEKGKYVELRCDPISGHTALYWYRQSLGQGPEFLIYFQGTGAADDSGLPNDRFFAVRPEGSVSTLKIQRTERGDSAVYLCASSLDRVGEQYFGPGTRLTVT.

CDR3 loop: CASSYETVLFGNYEQYF. CDR3 coding DNA: TGTGCCAGCAGTTATGAGACAGTATTATTTGGCAACTACGAGCAGTACTTC. J is TRBJ2-7 and V is TRBV6-2 or TRBV6-3, with D possibly matching TRBD1 (5 bases). The germline CDR1 and CDR2 sequences are MNHEY and SVGEGT. Trimming removed 3 bases from V and 3 bases from J, with 21 bases in between. The CDR3 loop spans 17 amino acids.

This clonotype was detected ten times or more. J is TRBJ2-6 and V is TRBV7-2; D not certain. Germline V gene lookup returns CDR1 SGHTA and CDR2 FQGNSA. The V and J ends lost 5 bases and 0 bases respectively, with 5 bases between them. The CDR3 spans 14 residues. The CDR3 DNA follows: TGTGCCAGCAGCCCTCCCTCTGGGGCCAACGTCCTGACTTTC. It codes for CASSPPSGANVLTF.

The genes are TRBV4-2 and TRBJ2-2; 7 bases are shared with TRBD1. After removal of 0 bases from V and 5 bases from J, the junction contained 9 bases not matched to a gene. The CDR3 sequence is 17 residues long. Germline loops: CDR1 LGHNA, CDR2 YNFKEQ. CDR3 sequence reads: CASSQEGRQGGTGELFF. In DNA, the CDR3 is TGTGCCAGCAGCCAAGAAGGTCGACAGGGTGGAACCGGGGAGCTGTTTTTT.

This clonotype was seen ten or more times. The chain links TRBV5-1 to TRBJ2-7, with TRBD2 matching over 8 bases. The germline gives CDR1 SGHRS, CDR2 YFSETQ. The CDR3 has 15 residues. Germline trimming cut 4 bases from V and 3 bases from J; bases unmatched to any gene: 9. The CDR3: CASSLGIAGNYEQYF. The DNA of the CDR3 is TGCGCCAGCAGCCTAGGGATAGCGGGAAACTACGAGCAGTACTTC.

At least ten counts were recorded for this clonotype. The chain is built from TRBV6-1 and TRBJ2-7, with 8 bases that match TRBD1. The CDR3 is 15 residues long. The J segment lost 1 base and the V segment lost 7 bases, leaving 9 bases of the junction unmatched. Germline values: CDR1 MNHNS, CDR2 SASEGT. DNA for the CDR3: TGTGCCAGCACCAGACAGGGGACCCCTTCCTACGAGCAGTACTTC. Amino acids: CASTRQGTPSYEQYF.

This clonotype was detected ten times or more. CDR3 sequence reads: CASSPVPGTVLEQYF. The DNA of the CDR3 is TGTGCCAGCAGCCCCGTCCCAGGGACAGTCTTAGAGCAGTACTTC. This sequence joins TRBV7-2 and TRBJ2-7; 7 nucleotides match TRBD1. This CDR3 is built from 15 residues. In germline, CDR1 is SGHTA, CDR2 FQGNSA. V shed 5 bases and J 7 bases; nucleotides not matched to a gene: 14.

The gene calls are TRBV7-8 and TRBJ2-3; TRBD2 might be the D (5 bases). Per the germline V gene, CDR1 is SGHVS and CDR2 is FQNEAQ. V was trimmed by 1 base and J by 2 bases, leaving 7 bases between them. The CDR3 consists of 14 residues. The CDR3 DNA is TGTGCCAGCAGCTTAGGGGAGCTCACAGATACGCAGTATTTT. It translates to CASSLGELTDTQYF.

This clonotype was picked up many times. CDR3 amino acids: CASSLSRGTNEKLFF. The CDR3 nucleotides are TGTGCCAGCAGTTTATCACGGGGGACTAATGAAAAACTGTTTTTT. This sequence joins TRBV28 and TRBJ1-4; D possibly corresponds to TRBD1 (5 bases). Germline loops: CDR1 MDHEN, CDR2 SYDVKM. With 1 base removed from V and 2 bases from J, the gap between germline ends came to 8 bases. CDR3 length: 15 residues.